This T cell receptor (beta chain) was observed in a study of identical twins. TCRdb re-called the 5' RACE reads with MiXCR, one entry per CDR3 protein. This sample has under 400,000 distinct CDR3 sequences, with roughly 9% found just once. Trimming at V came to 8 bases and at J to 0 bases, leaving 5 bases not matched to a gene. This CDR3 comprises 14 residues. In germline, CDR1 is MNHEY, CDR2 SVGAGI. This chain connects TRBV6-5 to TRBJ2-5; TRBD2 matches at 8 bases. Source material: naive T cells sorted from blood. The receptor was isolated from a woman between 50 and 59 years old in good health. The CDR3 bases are TGTGCCAGCCCCCCGACTAGCGACCAAGAGACCCAGTACTTC. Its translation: CASPPTSDQETQYF.